Listed below are T cell receptor beta chains from one sample, sequenced in a study of cytomegalovirus exposure and HLA in healthy donors. The table came from immunoSEQ multiplex PCR; TCRdb's copy has only in-frame clones and leaves some out. The sample holds 150,000 to 200,000 clones, about 80% seen once. The material sequenced was PBMCs. These receptors were taken from a woman under 30 in good health and CMV-seropositive. CDR3s include the opening cysteine and the closing phenylalanine or tryptophan. The order of the fields is clone size, D gene, J gene, V gene, CDR3 protein, CDR3 DNA. D genes are given only for firm matches. Part of the rows lack a size; the others show once, few, many or a class for expanded clones.

size: NA
D: TRBD2
J: TRBJ2-5
V: TRBV11-2
CDR3: CASSWTSGEQETQYF
DNA: TGTGCCAGCAGCTGGACTAGCGGGGAACAAGAGACCCAGTACTTC

size: NA
D: TRBD1
J: TRBJ2-5
V: TRBV9
CDR3: CASSARDRGTYQETQYF
DNA: TGTGCCAGCAGCGCCCGGGACAGGGGGACCTACCAAGAGACCCAGTACTTC

size: NA
D: NA
J: TRBJ2-6
V: TRBV6-4
CDR3: CASSYLPGLGANGLTF
DNA: TGTGCCAGCAGCTATTTACCAGGGTTGGGGGCCAACGGCCTGACTTTC

size: NA
D: NA
J: TRBJ1-3
V: TRBV30
CDR3: CAWSGGRKGSGNTIYF
DNA: TGTGCCTGGAGTGGAGGGCGCAAGGGCTCTGGAAACACCATATATTTT

size: NA
D: TRBD1
J: TRBJ2-5
V: TRBV5-1
CDR3: CASGVGTGLEGTQYF
DNA: TGCGCCAGCGGTGTCGGGACAGGGTTGGAAGGGACCCAGTACTTC

size: NA
D: NA
J: TRBJ1-1
V: TRBV12-5
CDR3: CASGFETIRDTEAFF
DNA: TGTGCTAGTGGTTTTGAAACGATCCGGGACACTGAAGCTTTCTTT

size: few
D: TRBD1
J: TRBJ1-5
V: TRBV30
CDR3: CAWSVVPGGSNQPQHF
DNA: TGTGCCTGGAGTGTGGTCCCAGGGGGAAGCAATCAGCCCCAGCATTTT

size: NA
D: TRBD1
J: TRBJ1-2
V: TRBV18
CDR3: CASSPTVTGGRGYGYTF
DNA: TGTGCCAGCTCACCCACCGTGACAGGGGGCCGCGGCTATGGCTACACCTTC

size: once
D: TRBD1
J: TRBJ2-3
V: TRBV7-3
CDR3: CASSRGPTRGQDTQYF
DNA: TGTGCCAGCAGCCGAGGACCGACCAGGGGGCAAGATACGCAGTATTTT

size: NA
D: TRBD1
J: TRBJ1-4
V: TRBV10-1
CDR3: CASSGDSDNEKLFF
DNA: TGCGCCAGCAGTGGGGACAGCGATAATGAAAAACTGTTTTTT

size: NA
D: NA
J: TRBJ2-2
V: TRBV7-3
CDR3: CASSLIPGDYSGELFF
DNA: TGTGCCAGCAGCTTAATTCCAGGGGATTATAGCGGGGAGCTGTTTTTT

size: NA
D: NA
J: TRBJ2-5
V: TRBV19
CDR3: CASSPTSGETQYF
DNA: TGTGCCAGTAGTCCTACTAGTGGGGAGACCCAGTACTTC

size: once
D: TRBD2
J: TRBJ2-1
V: TRBV19
CDR3: CASSMVAGGYNEQFF
DNA: TGTGCCAGTAGTATGGTAGCGGGGGGATACAATGAGCAGTTCTTC

size: once
D: NA
J: TRBJ1-2
V: TRBV14
CDR3: CASSQGLYGYTF
DNA: TGTGCCAGCAGCCAGGGCCTCTATGGCTACACCTTC

size: NA
D: TRBD1
J: TRBJ2-5
V: TRBV7-7
CDR3: CASSRGQGTETQYF
DNA: TGTGCTAGCAGCCGAGGACAGGGGACGGAGACCCAGTACTTC

size: NA
D: NA
J: TRBJ1-1
V: TRBV29-1
CDR3: CSVMGAKGDTEAFF
DNA: TGCAGCGTTATGGGCGCCAAGGGGGACACTGAAGCTTTCTTT

size: NA
D: TRBD2
J: TRBJ2-3
V: TRBV7-2
CDR3: CASSPTPSGADTQYF
DNA: TGTGCCAGCAGCCCCACCCCTAGCGGGGCAGATACGCAGTATTTT

size: NA
D: TRBD1
J: TRBJ1-2
V: TRBV6-5
CDR3: CAITGGAGYGYTF
DNA: TGTGCCATAACAGGGGGCGCGGGTTATGGCTACACCTTC

size: NA
D: TRBD2
J: TRBJ2-1
V: TRBV5-1
CDR3: CASNHPGGFNEQFF
DNA: TGCGCCAGCAATCATCCGGGGGGGTTCAATGAGCAGTTCTTC

size: NA
D: TRBD2
J: TRBJ2-3
V: TRBV10-3
CDR3: CAISESPLRLAQDTQYF
DNA: TGTGCCATCAGTGAGTCGCCACTCCGACTAGCTCAAGATACGCAGTATTTT

size: NA
D: TRBD2
J: TRBJ2-1
V: TRBV6-4
CDR3: CASSDSSRTSYNEQFF
DNA: TGTGCCAGCAGTGACTCGTCTCGGACTAGCTATAATGAGCAGTTCTTC

size: once
D: TRBD1
J: TRBJ1-4
V: TRBV5-5
CDR3: CASSGRTGDNEKLFF
DNA: TGTGCCAGCAGCGGAAGGACAGGAGATAATGAAAAACTGTTTTTT

size: NA
D: NA
J: TRBJ2-6
V: TRBV11-2
CDR3: CASSLRDGANVLTF
DNA: TGTGCCAGCAGCCTCCGGGATGGGGCCAACGTCCTGACTTTC

size: few
D: TRBD2
J: TRBJ2-5
V: TRBV4-2
CDR3: CASSQILSGGALETQYF
DNA: TGTGCCAGCAGCCAAATTCTTAGCGGGGGGGCATTAGAGACCCAGTACTTC

size: few
D: NA
J: TRBJ1-6
V: TRBV5-4
CDR3: CASSLTNSRGSPLHF
DNA: TGTGCCAGCAGCTTGACGAACTCCAGGGGATCACCCCTCCACTTT

size: NA
D: NA
J: TRBJ1-6
V: TRBV28
CDR3: CASRGTGENSPLHF
DNA: TGTGCCAGCAGGGGAACAGGCGAAAATTCACCCCTCCACTTT

size: NA
D: NA
J: TRBJ2-2
V: TRBV7-9
CDR3: CASSQQDILTGELFF
DNA: TGTGCCAGCAGCCAACAGGATATACTCACCGGGGAGCTGTTTTTT

size: NA
D: NA
J: TRBJ1-2
V: TRBV4-3
CDR3: CASSLGATSGGYTF
DNA: TGCGCCAGCAGCCTTGGGGCCACATCTGGGGGCTACACCTTC

size: NA
D: NA
J: TRBJ2-1
V: TRBV7-6
CDR3: CASSFEAGTYNEQFF
DNA: TGTGCCAGCAGCTTCGAAGCAGGGACCTACAATGAGCAGTTCTTC

size: NA
D: TRBD1
J: TRBJ1-2
V: TRBV4-1
CDR3: CASSQLGQGIGYTF
DNA: TGCGCCAGCAGCCAGCTGGGACAGGGGATCGGCTACACCTTC

size: NA
D: NA
J: TRBJ2-5
V: TRBV6-1
CDR3: CASSERLGRGLGETQYF
DNA: TGTGCCAGCAGTGAACGCCTCGGGCGGGGGCTCGGGGAGACCCAGTACTTC

size: NA
D: TRBD1
J: TRBJ2-1
V: TRBV4-2
CDR3: CASSQVGQGFEQFF
DNA: TGTGCCAGCAGCCAAGTGGGACAGGGTTTTGAGCAGTTCTTC

size: NA
D: NA
J: TRBJ2-3
V: TRBV19
CDR3: CASKLRGTDTQYF
DNA: TGTGCCAGTAAGCTCCGCGGTACAGATACGCAGTATTTT

size: NA
D: NA
J: TRBJ1-2
V: TRBV19
CDR3: CASSIAVGGGIYGYTF
DNA: TGTGCCAGTAGTATAGCGGTGGGAGGCGGAATCTATGGCTACACCTTC

size: NA
D: NA
J: TRBJ1-6
V: TRBV13
CDR3: CASSLALGANYNSPLHF
DNA: TGTGCCAGCAGCTTAGCCCTAGGGGCAAACTATAATTCACCCCTCCACTTT

size: NA
D: NA
J: TRBJ1-5
V: TRBV6-1
CDR3: CASSLNQPQHF
DNA: TGTGCCAGCAGCCTCAATCAGCCCCAGCATTTT

size: NA
D: TRBD1
J: TRBJ1-2
V: TRBV7-2
CDR3: CASSLEQGVYGYTF
DNA: TGTGCCAGCAGCTTAGAACAGGGGGTTTATGGCTACACCTTC

size: NA
D: TRBD1
J: TRBJ1-2
V: TRBV4-2
CDR3: CASGPQGKVGATF
DNA: TGTGCCAGCGGACCACAGGGGAAGGTTGGGGCCACCTTC

size: NA
D: NA
J: TRBJ1-3
V: TRBV11-3
CDR3: CASSHGNTIYF
DNA: TGTGCCAGCAGCCACGGGAACACCATATATTTT

size: NA
D: TRBD1
J: TRBJ1-5
V: TRBV6-6
CDR3: CASGTGSNQPQHF
DNA: TGTGCCTCAGGGACAGGTAGCAATCAGCCCCAGCATTTT

size: NA
D: TRBD2
J: TRBJ2-3
V: TRBV2
CDR3: CASGGGISSTDTQYF
DNA: TGTGCTTCAGGCGGGGGGATATCTAGCACAGATACGCAGTATTTT

size: NA
D: NA
J: TRBJ2-3
V: TRBV29-1
CDR3: CSVEGRHPSTDTQYF
DNA: TGCAGCGTTGAAGGCCGACACCCGAGCACAGATACGCAGTATTTT

size: NA
D: NA
J: TRBJ1-1
V: TRBV9
CDR3: CASSRTDTEAFF
DNA: TGTGCCAGCAGCAGGACTGACACTGAAGCTTTCTTT

size: NA
D: NA
J: TRBJ2-1
V: TRBV19
CDR3: CASSIAHYKAYNEQFF
DNA: TGTGCCAGTAGTATCGCTCACTACAAGGCCTACAATGAGCAGTTCTTC

size: once
D: TRBD1
J: TRBJ2-3
V: TRBV7-9
CDR3: CSSSLRTGEDTQYF
DNA: TGTTCCAGCAGCTTGCGGACAGGCGAAGATACGCAGTATTTT

size: NA
D: TRBD2
J: TRBJ2-1
V: TRBV2
CDR3: CASRGPGLALSQFF
DNA: TGTGCCAGCAGGGGACCGGGACTAGCGCTTTCGCAGTTCTTC

size: NA
D: NA
J: TRBJ2-7
V: TRBV28
CDR3: CASSLSAYEQYF
DNA: TGTGCCAGCAGTTTGTCTGCCTACGAGCAGTACTTC

size: NA
D: NA
J: TRBJ1-5
V: TRBV6-4
CDR3: CATVPGRIFGAYSNQPQHF
DNA: TGTGCCACCGTTCCCGGGAGGATATTCGGGGCCTATAGCAATCAGCCCCAGCATTTT

size: NA
D: TRBD2
J: TRBJ2-1
V: TRBV13
CDR3: CASRWSGRGGYNEQFF
DNA: TGTGCCAGCAGGTGGAGCGGGAGAGGGGGTTACAATGAGCAGTTCTTC

size: NA
D: TRBD1
J: TRBJ1-3
V: TRBV29-1
CDR3: CSAPAGTGGGYSGNTIYF
DNA: TGCAGCGCCCCGGCCGGGACAGGGGGCGGATACTCTGGAAACACCATATATTTT

size: NA
D: TRBD1
J: TRBJ2-7
V: TRBV5-4
CDR3: CASSPGTVGSYEQYF
DNA: TGTGCCAGCAGCCCCGGGACAGTCGGGTCCTACGAGCAGTACTTC

size: NA
D: TRBD1
J: TRBJ2-3
V: TRBV5-1
CDR3: CASSLGDRGDTQYF
DNA: TGCGCCAGCAGCTTGGGGGACAGGGGTGATACGCAGTATTTT

size: NA
D: NA
J: TRBJ2-7
V: TRBV6-5
CDR3: CASSYGQVAYEQYF
DNA: TGTGCCAGCAGTTACGGCCAGGTGGCCTACGAGCAGTACTTC